This T cell receptor (beta chain) originates from a study of blood T cell repertoires in COVID-19. Overall study: Both acute and convalescent COVID-19 samples were obtained from the United States, Italy and Spain. In each case, the material was cDNA or gDNA derived from T cells, B-cell-depleted T cells, or PBMCs.

In the authors' workflow: By means of reference gene primer amplification, nucleated cell counts were estimated. Here immunoSEQ multiplex PCR was the method, and the copy in TCRdb shows in-frame clones only, minus some. That table gives V, J and clone size, and the DNA gave D and trimming. The sample gives about 100,000 clones, about four fifths of which show up once; about 5% is in the top ten. CDR3 length equals 17 residues. Germline CDR1 reads SGHRS; CDR2 reads YFSETQ. V gave up 4 bases and J gave up 4 bases; unmatched junction bases: 9. The sequence was obtained from a man aged 55 to 70 with acute or convalescent COVID-19. The sample was peripheral blood. The chain combines TRBV5-1 with TRBJ2-3, with 13 positions matching TRBD2. CDR3 loop: CASSHTSGGAFADTQYF. DNA for the CDR3: TGCGCCAGCAGCCACACTAGCGGGGGGGCCTTTGCAGATACGCAGTATTTT.